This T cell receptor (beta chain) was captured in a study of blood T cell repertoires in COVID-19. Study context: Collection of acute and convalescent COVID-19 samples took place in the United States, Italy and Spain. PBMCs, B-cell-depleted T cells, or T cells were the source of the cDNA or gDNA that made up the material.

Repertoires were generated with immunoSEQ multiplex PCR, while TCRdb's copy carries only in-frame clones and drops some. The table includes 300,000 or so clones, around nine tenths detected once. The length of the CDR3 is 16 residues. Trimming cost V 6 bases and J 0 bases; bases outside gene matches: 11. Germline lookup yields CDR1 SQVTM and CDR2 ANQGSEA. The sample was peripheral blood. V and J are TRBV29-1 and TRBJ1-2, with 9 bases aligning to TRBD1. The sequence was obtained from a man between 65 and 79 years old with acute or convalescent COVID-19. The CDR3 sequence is CSVRGQGNYPNYGYTF. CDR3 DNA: TGCAGCGTGAGGGGACAGGGAAATTATCCTAACTATGGCTACACCTTC.